A selection of T cell receptor beta chains follows, all from one sample in a study of T-cell memory formation after mild COVID-19. TCRdb re-called the 5' RACE reads through MiXCR, storing one row per CDR3 protein. The sample has under 150,000 distinct CDR3 sequences, about 24% seen once; the top ten hold approximately 41%. Sequencing was carried out using PBMCs or a T cell subset sorted from them (not recorded which). The source is a man younger than 35 who had mild COVID-19 (a few samples of this study predate the infection). Cell type and time point are not known. The CDR3 runs from the conserved cysteine through the conserved F or W.

TRBV7-3,CASSRQGAQTDTQYF
TRBV7-9,CASSPGAPWEQYF
TRBV3-1,CASSQDVQVAAFF
TRBV7-9,CASSPGAGNTEAFF
TRBV6-1,CASSECCIYGGELFF
TRBV7-9,CASSLGRTNYGYTF
TRBV6-5,CASRTGEWGYTF
TRBV20-1,CSARDSAGPNPYEQYF
TRBV9,CASSELHGTDTQYF
TRBV15,CATSSSREVNTEAFF
TRBV3-1,CASSLSIAQPQHF
TRBV7-3,CAITGDEQYF
TRBV7-9,CASSFTRDTGGGYTF
TRBV12-3/TRBV12-4,CASSLGYEQYF
TRBV9,CASSVGRGNTEAFF
TRBV7-9,CASSLVPKETQYF
TRBV12-3/TRBV12-4,CASTHGLAGGNEQFF
TRBV4-1,CASSQDPSGGSTDTQYF
TRBV4-1,CASSLGLTGEAGF
TRBV10-2,CATSRGHRETQYF
TRBV27,CASSYRLGRISSYEQYF
TRBV7-2,CASSYHPTGNYGYTF
TRBV5-6,CASSSIETGGETQYF
TRBV7-9,CASSLALTSGGSTDTQYF
TRBV4-1,CASSRVGQAPNLVYGYTF
TRBV4-1,CASSQDWVVHEQYF
TRBV4-1,CASSGGENTEAFF
TRBV7-3,CASSLGGLLTDTQYF
TRBV7-3,CASSLTGQEYTGELFF
TRBV29-1,CSVEEAGIYTGELFF
TRBV29-1,CSVAAVTGELFF
TRBV7-8,CASSLARRQGSGVEQFF
TRBV28,CASSSSGEQFF
TRBV5-5,CASSTGTGAYVNTEAFF
TRBV20-1,CSAPSRVAYEQYF
TRBV7-9,CASSSGPLDEQFF
TRBV14,CASSQAQGGRSETQYF
TRBV19,CASSPTVLHGYTF
TRBV7-9,CASSETQSIYEAEQFF
TRBV7-9,CASSPRGEGDTQYF
TRBV11-2,CASSSPYYPPLRETQYF
TRBV11-2,CASSLNGAQETQYF
TRBV2,CASTTNRADLAKNIQYF
TRBV7-2,CASSLAPGQGADTQYF
TRBV5-1,CASSLGAVPRSHGTQYF
TRBV7-6,CASSLAGFNQPQHF
TRBV15,CATGEMNNSPLHF
TRBV6-2/TRBV6-3,CASSYDRQYYNSPLHF
TRBV7-9,CASSSIIAGTTDTQYF
TRBV10-3,CALAGDSSYEQYF
TRBV6-5,CASSYPILLAKKIQYF
TRBV4-1,CASSQRFSGELFF
TRBV29-1,CSVEGTANTGELFF